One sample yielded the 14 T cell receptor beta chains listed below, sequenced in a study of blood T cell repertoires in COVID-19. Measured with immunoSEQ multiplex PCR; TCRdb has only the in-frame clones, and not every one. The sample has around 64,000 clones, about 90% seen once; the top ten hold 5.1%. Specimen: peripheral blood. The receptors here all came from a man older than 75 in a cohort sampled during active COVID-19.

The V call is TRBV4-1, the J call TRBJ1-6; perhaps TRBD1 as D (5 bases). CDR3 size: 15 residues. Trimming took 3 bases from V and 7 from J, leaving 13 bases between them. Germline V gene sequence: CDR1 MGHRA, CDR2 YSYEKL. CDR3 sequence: CASSHGTGDNSPLHF. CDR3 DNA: TGCGCCAGCAGCCACGGTACAGGAGACAATTCACCCCTCCACTTT.

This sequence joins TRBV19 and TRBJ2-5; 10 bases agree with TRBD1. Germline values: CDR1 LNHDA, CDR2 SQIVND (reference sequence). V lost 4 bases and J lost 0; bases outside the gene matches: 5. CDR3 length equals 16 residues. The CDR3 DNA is TGTGCCAGTAGTAGCCGGGACAGGGGATACCAAGAGACCCAGTACTTC. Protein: CASSSRDRGYQETQYF. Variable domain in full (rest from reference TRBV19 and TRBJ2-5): DGGITQSPKYLFRKEGQNVTLSCEQNLNHDAMYWYRQDPGQGLRLIYYSQIVNDFQKGDIAEGYSVSREKKESFPLTVTSAQKNPTAFYLCASSSRDRGYQETQYFGPGTRLLVL.

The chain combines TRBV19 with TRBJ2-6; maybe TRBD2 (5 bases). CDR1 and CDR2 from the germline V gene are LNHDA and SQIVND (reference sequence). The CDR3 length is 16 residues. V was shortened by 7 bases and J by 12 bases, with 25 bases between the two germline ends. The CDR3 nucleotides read TGTGCCAGTAAAGATACCGGGAACTCTCTGGGCGGCGTCCTGACTTTC. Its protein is CASKDTGNSLGGVLTF.

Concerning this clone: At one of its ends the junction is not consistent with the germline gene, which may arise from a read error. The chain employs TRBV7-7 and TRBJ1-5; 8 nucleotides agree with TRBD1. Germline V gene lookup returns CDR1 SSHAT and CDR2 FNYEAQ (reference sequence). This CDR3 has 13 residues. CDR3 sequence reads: CASSRDRMSPQHF. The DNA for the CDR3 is TGTGCTAGCAGCCGGGACAGGATGTCGCCCCAGCATTTT.

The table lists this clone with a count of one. DNA of the CDR3: TGTGCCAGCAGCCCAGGGGACGCGACAACTAATGAAAAACTGTTTTTT. Protein product: CASSPGDATTNEKLFF. J is TRBJ1-4 and V is TRBV14; TRBD1 is a possible D gene (6 bases). Trimming removed 4 bases from V and 0 bases from J, with 12 bases in between. Germline V gives CDR1 SGHDN, CDR2 FVKESK. CDR3 length: 16 amino acids.

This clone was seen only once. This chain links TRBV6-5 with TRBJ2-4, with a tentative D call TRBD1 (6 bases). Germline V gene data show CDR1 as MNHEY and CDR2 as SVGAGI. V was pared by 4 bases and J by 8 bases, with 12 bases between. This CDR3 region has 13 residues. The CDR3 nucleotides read TGTGCCAGCAGTTCACAGGGTTGGGACATTCAGTACTTC. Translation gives CASSSQGWDIQYF.

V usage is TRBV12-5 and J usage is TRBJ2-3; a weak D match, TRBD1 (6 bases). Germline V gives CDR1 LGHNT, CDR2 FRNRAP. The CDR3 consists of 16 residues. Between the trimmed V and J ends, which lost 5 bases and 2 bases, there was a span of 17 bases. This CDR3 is CASGPPGQGITDTQYF. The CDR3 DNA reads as TGTGCTAGTGGTCCCCCGGGGCAGGGGATCACAGATACGCAGTATTTT. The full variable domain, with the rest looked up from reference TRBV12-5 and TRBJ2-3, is DARVTQTPRHKVTEMGQEVTMRCQPILGHNTVFWYRQTMMQGLELLAYFRNRAPLDDSGMPKDRFSAEMPDATLATLKIQPSEPRDSAVYFCASGPPGQGITDTQYFGPGTRLTVL.

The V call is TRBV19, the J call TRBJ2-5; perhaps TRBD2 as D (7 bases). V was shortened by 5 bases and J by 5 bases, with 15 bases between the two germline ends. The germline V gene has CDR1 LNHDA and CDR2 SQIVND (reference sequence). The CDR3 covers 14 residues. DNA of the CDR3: TGTGCCAGTAGTCGGTGGGGGGGCCGGGAGACCCAGTACTTC. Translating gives CASSRWGGRETQYF.

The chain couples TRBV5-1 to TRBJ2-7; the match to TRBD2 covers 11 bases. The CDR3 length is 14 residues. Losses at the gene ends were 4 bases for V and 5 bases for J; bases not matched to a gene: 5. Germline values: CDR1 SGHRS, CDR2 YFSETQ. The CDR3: CASSLSGRVDEQYF. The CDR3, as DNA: TGCGCCAGCAGCCTTAGCGGGAGGGTTGACGAGCAGTACTTC.

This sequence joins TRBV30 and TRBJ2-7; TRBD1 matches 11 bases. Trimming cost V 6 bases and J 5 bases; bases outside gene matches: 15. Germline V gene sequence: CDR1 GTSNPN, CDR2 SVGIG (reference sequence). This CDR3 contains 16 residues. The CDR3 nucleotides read TGTGCCTGCCATCTCTCACGCCGGACAGGGGGCAACGAGCAGTACTTC. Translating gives CACHLSRRTGGNEQYF. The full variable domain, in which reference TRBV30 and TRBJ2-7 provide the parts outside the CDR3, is SQTIHQWPATLVQPVGSPLSLECTVEGTSNPNLYWYRQAAGRGLQLLFYSVGIGQISSEVPQNLSASRPQDRQFILSSKKLLLSDSGFYLCACHLSRRTGGNEQYFGPGTRLTVT.

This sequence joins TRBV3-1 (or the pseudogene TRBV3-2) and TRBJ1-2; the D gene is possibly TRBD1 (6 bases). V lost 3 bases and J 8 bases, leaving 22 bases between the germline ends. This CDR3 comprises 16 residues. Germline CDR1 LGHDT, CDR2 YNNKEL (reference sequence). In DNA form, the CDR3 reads TGTGCCAGCAGCCACGAATCTTTTTTGGGGGCAAGGGGCTACACCTTC. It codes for CASSHESFLGARGYTF.

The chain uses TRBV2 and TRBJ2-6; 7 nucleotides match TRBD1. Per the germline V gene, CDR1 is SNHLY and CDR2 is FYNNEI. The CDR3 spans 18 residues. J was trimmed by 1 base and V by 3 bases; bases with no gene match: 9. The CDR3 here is CASSDPGQSLSGANVLTF. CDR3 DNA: TGTGCCAGCAGTGATCCGGGACAGTCCCTATCTGGGGCCAACGTCCTGACTTTC.

The CDR3 nucleotides read TGCGCCAGCAGCTTGAGGACAGATCAGCCCCAGCATTTT. Protein product: CASSLRTDQPQHF. The chain combines TRBV5-1 with TRBJ1-5; maybe TRBD1 (6 bases). This CDR3 has 13 amino acids. CDR1 SGHRS and CDR2 YFSETQ come from the germline V gene. V lost 1 base to trimming and J lost 5 bases, with 7 bases between them.

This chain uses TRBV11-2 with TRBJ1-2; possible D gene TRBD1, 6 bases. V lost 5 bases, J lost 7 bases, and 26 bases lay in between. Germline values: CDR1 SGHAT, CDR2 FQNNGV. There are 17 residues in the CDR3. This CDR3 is CASSRGQSYSLEAGYTF. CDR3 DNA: TGTGCCAGCAGCCGCGGACAGTCCTACAGTTTGGAGGCTGGCTACACCTTC.